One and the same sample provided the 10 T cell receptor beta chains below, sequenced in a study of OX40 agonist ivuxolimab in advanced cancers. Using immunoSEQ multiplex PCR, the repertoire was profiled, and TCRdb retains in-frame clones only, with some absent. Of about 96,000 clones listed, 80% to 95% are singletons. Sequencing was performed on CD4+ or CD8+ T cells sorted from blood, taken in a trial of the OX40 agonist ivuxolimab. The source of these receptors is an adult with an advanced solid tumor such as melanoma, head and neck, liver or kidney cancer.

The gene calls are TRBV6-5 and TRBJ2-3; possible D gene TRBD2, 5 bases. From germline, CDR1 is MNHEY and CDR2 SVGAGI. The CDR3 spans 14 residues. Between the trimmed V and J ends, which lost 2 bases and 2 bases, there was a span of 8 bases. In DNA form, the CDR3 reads TGTGCCAGCAGTTACCGGGAACACACAGATACGCAGTATTTT. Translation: CASSYREHTDTQYF.

The CDR3 loop reads CASSSSTDTQYF. CDR3 DNA: TGTGCCAGCAGCTCGAGCACAGATACGCAGTATTTT. V usage is TRBV11-1 and J usage is TRBJ2-3, with D uncertain. Germline assignment: CDR1 SGHAT and CDR2 FQDESV (reference sequence). There are 12 residues in the CDR3. V gave up 4 bases and J gave up 0 bases, with 2 bases separating them.

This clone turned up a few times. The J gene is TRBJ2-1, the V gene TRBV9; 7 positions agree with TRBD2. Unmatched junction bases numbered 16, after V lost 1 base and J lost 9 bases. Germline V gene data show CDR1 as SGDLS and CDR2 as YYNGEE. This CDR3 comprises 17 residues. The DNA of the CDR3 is TGTGCCAGCAGCGTAAGGGCTAGCGGAGACTTCAGTGGTGAGCAGTTCTTC. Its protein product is CASSVRASGDFSGEQFF.

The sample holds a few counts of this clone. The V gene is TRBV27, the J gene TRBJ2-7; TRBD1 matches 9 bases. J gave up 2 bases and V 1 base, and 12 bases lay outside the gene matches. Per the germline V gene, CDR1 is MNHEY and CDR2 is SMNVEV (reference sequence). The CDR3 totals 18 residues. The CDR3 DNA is TGTGCCAGCAGTTTATTAGGGACCGACAGGGGGAACCCCTACGAGCAGTACTTC. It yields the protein CASSLLGTDRGNPYEQYF.

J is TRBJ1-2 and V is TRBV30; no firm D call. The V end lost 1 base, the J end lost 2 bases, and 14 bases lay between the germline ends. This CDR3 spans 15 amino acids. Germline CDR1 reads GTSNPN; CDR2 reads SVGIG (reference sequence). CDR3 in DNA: TGTGCCTGGAGTGAGGCCGCAGGACTCAACTATGGCTACACCTTC. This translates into CAWSEAAGLNYGYTF. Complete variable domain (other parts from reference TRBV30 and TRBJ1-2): SQTIHQWPATLVQPVGSPLSLECTVEGTSNPNLYWYRQAAGRGLQLLFYSVGIGQISSEVPQNLSASRPQDRQFILSSKKLLLSDSGFYLCAWSEAAGLNYGYTFGSGTRLTVV.

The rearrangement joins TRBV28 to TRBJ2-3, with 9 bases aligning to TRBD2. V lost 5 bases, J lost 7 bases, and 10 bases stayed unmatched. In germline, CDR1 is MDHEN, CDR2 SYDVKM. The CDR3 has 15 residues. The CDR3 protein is CASSQPGTSLHTQYF. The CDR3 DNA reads TGTGCCAGCAGTCAGCCCGGGACTAGCCTCCATACGCAGTATTTT.

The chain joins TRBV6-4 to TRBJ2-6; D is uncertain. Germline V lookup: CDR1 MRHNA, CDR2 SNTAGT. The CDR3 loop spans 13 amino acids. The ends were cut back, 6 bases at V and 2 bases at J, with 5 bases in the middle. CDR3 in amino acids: CASRSTGANVLTF. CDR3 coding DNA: TGTGCCAGCAGATCAACTGGGGCCAACGTCCTGACTTTC.

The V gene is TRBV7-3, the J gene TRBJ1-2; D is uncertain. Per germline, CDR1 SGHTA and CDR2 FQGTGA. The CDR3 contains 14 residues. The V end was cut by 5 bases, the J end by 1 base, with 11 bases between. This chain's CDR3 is CASSPRPGNYGYTF. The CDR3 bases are TGTGCCAGCAGCCCCCGCCCGGGTAACTATGGCTACACCTTC.

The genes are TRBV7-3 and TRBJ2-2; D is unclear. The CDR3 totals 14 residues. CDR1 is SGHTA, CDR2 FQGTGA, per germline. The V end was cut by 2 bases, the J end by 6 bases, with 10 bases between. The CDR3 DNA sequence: TGTGCCAGCAGCTTAGCCGCCTCGTCCGGGGAGCTGTTTTTT. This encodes CASSLAASSGELFF.

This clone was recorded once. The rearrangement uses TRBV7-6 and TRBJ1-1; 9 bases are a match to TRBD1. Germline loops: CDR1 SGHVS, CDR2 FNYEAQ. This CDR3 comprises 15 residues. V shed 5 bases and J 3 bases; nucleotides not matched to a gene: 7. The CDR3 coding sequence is TGTGCCAGCAGCCTGGGACAGGGAGGGGACACTGAAGCTTTCTTT. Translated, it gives CASSLGQGGDTEAFF.